This TCR beta chain was found in a study of CD8+ T cells in alopecia areata. This clone appeared a few times. Its antigen is unknown. RNA was isolated and reverse transcribed to cDNA, the sequencing template. Profiling relied on immunoSEQ multiplex PCR, and the TCRdb table lists in-frame clones only, not all of them. The data show about 200,000 clones, with around 65% seen just once and more than 3.5% held by the top ten. General study results and limits: Whether baseline CD8+ expansion is linked to response remains uncertain, given a single nonresponder. Within the top 100, expanded CD8+ clones significantly decreased with tofacitinib, as did scalp clonality.

As for treatment: oral pan-JAK inhibitor, 5-10 mg twice daily. The sequencing used CD4+ T cells sorted from blood, collected at week 4, from a patient treated with tofacitinib. This sequence was found in a human donor with alopecia areata.

The CDR3 coding sequence is TGTGCCAGCAGCTCTCCCGGGAGTTTGGGGTTATCCTACAATGAGCAGTTCTTC. Translated: CASSSPGSLGLSYNEQFF. The chain employs TRBV4-2 and TRBJ2-1, with a tentative D call TRBD2 (6 bases). The V gene lost 5 bases and the J gene lost 1 base, with 21 bases spanning the gap. The length of the CDR3 is 18 residues. Germline V gene sequence: CDR1 LGHNA, CDR2 YNFKEQ.